The 3 T cell receptor beta chains presented below share a single source sample, sequenced in a study of CD4 T cells in relation to SARS-CoV-2 and coronaviruses (dated by TCRdb to about 2021). Which antigens these TCRs recognize remains unknown. CD4+ T cells from unexposed donors were collected before the COVID-19 pandemic (2011-2018). After about 10 days of culture, CD4+ T cells were isolated with the EasySep CD4+ T cell isolation kit. Preparation of the library involved the immunoSEQ multiplex PCR assay. What TCRdb holds here is the immuneACCESS table cut down to in-frame rearrangements. Part of the clones is not present; checked against another copy, under half of the missing clones reflect an unresolved V gene, and the others are unexplained. Here the sample has tens of thousands of clones; 73% occur a single time. Roughly 21% of the sample belongs to the ten largest clones. Sequenced input: CD4+ T cells from PBMCs, cultured in vitro. The receptor set was obtained from a human donor in good health.

The CDR3 is CAFAGTPYEQYF. As DNA, the CDR3 is TGTGCCTTTGCCGGGACACCCTACGAGCAGTACTTC. This chain connects TRBV30 to TRBJ2-7; D is perhaps TRBD1 (6 bases). Germline CDR1 reads GTSNPN; CDR2 reads SVGIG (reference sequence). The V end lost 7 bases, the J end lost 2 bases, and 12 bases lay between the germline ends. This CDR3 is built from 12 residues.

The chain has TRBV19 and TRBJ2-7; 7 bases match TRBD1. Germline V gives CDR1 LNHDA, CDR2 SQIVND (reference sequence). The CDR3 extends over 13 amino acids. J was trimmed by 6 bases and V by 7 bases; bases with no gene match: 9. CDR3 sequence reads: CASTKDGTVEQYF. The CDR3 nucleotides read TGTGCCAGTACCAAAGATGGGACAGTCGAGCAGTACTTC.

This chain connects TRBV6-6 to TRBJ1-6; D is unclear. The CDR3 consists of 15 residues. In germline, CDR1 is MNHNY, CDR2 SVGAGI (reference sequence). Trimming left V 6 bases short and J 0 bases short, with 9 bases between. The CDR3 region has the DNA TGTGCCAGCAGCGCCCAGAGCTCCTATAATTCACCCCTCCACTTT. This encodes CASSAQSSYNSPLHF.